A single sample gave rise to the 11 T cell receptor beta chains below, sequenced in a study of T cell repertoires in cytomegalovirus infection (dated by TCRdb to about 2019). Sequencing relied on an Illumina HiSeq 1500. TCRdb trimmed the raw reads at Q25, called clones with MiXCR and kept productive beta chains. Each entry is one CDR3 protein sequence, shown with its most common DNA and genes. In all, the sample holds fewer than 200,000 distinct CDR3 sequences, and approximately 19% of those were seen once. Together, the top ten hold around 2.7% of the sample. The specimen sequenced was PBMCs. The receptors originated from a human donor in good health (CMV status not recorded). Some clones in this sample may be carry-over from other donors' samples.

This rearrangement joins TRBV11-1 to TRBJ2-2; tentatively, D is TRBD2 (6 bases). Germline lookup yields CDR1 SGHAT and CDR2 FQDESV (reference sequence). This CDR3 is built from 15 residues. The V and J ends lost 3 bases and 8 bases respectively, with 16 bases between them. The chain's CDR3 is CASSLAGPTKGELFF. The CDR3 coding sequence is TGTGCCAGCAGCTTGGCGGGGCCAACCAAGGGGGAGCTGTTTTTT.

At least ten counts were recorded for this clonotype. V usage is TRBV7-2 and J usage is TRBJ2-1, with D possibly matching TRBD2 (6 bases). This CDR3 has 13 amino acids. The germline V and J ends were trimmed by 0 bases and 6 bases, with 6 bases remaining between them. Germline V lookup: CDR1 SGHTA, CDR2 FQGNSA. The chain's CDR3 is CASSLALANEQFF. CDR3 sequence (DNA): TGTGCCAGCAGCTTAGCACTAGCCAATGAGCAGTTCTTC.

This clonotype occurred a few times. The chain employs TRBV19 and TRBJ2-2; D is possibly TRBD1 or TRBD2 (5 bases each). CDR1 is LNHDA and CDR2 is SQIVND in the germline V gene (reference sequence). CDR3 size: 17 residues. V was cut by 7 bases and J by 1 base, with 19 bases left in between. The CDR3 region is CASTNYPGPLNTGELFF. CDR3 DNA: TGTGCCAGTACAAACTACCCGGGACCGCTGAACACCGGGGAGCTGTTTTTT.

The chain joins TRBV14 to TRBJ2-1, with unresolved D. Per the germline V gene, CDR1 is SGHDN and CDR2 is FVKESK. This CDR3 comprises 14 residues. V gave up 4 bases and J gave up 0 bases, with 7 bases separating them. CDR3 region: CASSRLSSYNEQFF. The DNA for the CDR3 is TGTGCCAGCAGCCGTCTTAGCTCCTACAATGAGCAGTTCTTC.

V gene TRBV20-1 combines with J gene TRBJ1-1, with a weak D call TRBD1 (6 bases). Germline CDR1 reads DFQATT; CDR2 reads SNEGSKA (reference sequence). Trimming pared 0 bases from V and 11 bases from J, leaving 31 bases between. This CDR3 region has 18 residues. The CDR3 nucleotides are TGCAGTGCTAGAGATCTCGATACGTCCTTGGGGGCCGACGGCGCGGCTTTCTTT. Translated: CSARDLDTSLGADGAAFF.

The sample holds many counts of this clonotype. The chain carries TRBV7-2 and TRBJ2-3; 9 positions match TRBD2. Looked up from germline, CDR1 is SGHTA and CDR2 is FQGNSA. V shed 1 base and J 7 bases; nucleotides not matched to a gene: 3. CDR3 size: 14 residues. DNA of the CDR3: TGTGCCAGCAGCTTAGGACTAGCGGCCCATACGCAGTATTTT. Translated: CASSLGLAAHTQYF.

This clonotype was detected a few times. J is TRBJ2-1 and V is TRBV12-3 or TRBV12-4; 8 bases match TRBD1. The CDR3 extends over 12 amino acids. Trimming cost V 6 bases and J 15 bases; bases outside gene matches: 10. In nucleotides, the CDR3 is TGTGCCAGCAGGGAGCAGACAGGGGCTTGGTTCTTC. Its protein product is CASREQTGAWFF.

This clonotype was seen repeatedly, ten times or more. The V call is TRBV7-2, the J call TRBJ2-5, with TRBD1 matching over 8 bases. The CDR3 has 15 amino acids. Germline V gives CDR1 SGHTA, CDR2 FQGNSA. Trimming cost V 0 bases and J 5 bases; bases outside gene matches: 5. CDR3 sequence reads: CASSLAPGGWETQYF. The CDR3 DNA follows: TGTGCCAGCAGCTTAGCTCCAGGGGGCTGGGAGACCCAGTACTTC.

This clonotype was detected only a few times. The gene calls are TRBV5-1 and TRBJ2-2, with D unresolved. Per the germline V gene, CDR1 is SGHRS and CDR2 is YFSETQ. Trimming cost V 0 bases and J 4 bases, with 4 bases left between them. The CDR3 runs to 13 residues. CDR3 in DNA: TGCGCCAGCAGCTTGGGAGCCACCGGGGAGCTGTTTTTT. Protein product: CASSLGATGELFF. The variable domain in full, completed from reference TRBV5-1 and TRBJ2-2, reads KAGVTQTPRYLIKTRGQQVTLSCSPISGHRSVSWYQQTPGQGLQFLFEYFSETQRNKGNFPGRFSGRQFSNSRSEMNVSTLELGDSALYLCASSLGATGELFFGEGSRLTVL.

This clonotype has only a few counts. V gene TRBV7-6 combines with J gene TRBJ1-6; 7 bases agree with TRBD1. With 5 bases clipped from V and 7 bases from J, the junction kept 8 bases outside the gene matches. The CDR3 consists of 15 residues. From germline, CDR1 is SGHVS and CDR2 FNYEAQ. DNA of the CDR3: TGTGCCAGCAGCCCCCAGACAGGGATAAATTCACCCCTCCACTTT. Residues: CASSPQTGINSPLHF.

V is TRBV18 and J is TRBJ2-7, with 9 bases fitting TRBD1. V gave up 2 bases and J gave up 2 bases; unmatched junction bases: 7. The germline gives CDR1 KGHSH, CDR2 LQKENI. This CDR3 is built from 16 residues. The CDR3 loop is CASSPGTGQGPYEQYF. In nucleotides, the CDR3 is TGTGCCAGCTCACCAGGGACTGGACAGGGGCCCTACGAGCAGTACTTC.